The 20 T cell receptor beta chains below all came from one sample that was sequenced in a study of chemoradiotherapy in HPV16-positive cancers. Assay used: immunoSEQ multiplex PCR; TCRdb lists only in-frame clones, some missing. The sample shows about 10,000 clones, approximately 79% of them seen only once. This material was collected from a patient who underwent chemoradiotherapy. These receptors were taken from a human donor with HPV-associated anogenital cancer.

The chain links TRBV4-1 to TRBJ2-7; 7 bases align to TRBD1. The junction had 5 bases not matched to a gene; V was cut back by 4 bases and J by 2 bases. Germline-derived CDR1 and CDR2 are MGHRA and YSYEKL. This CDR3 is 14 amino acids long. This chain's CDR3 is CASSRWGQTYEQYF. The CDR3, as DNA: TGCGCCAGCAGCCGTTGGGGACAGACCTACGAGCAGTACTTC.

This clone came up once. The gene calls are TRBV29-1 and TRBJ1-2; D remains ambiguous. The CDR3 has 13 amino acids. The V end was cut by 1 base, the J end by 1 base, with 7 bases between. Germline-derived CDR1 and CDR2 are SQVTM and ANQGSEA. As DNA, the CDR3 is TGCAGCGTTGAAGCAGGCGTTAACTATGGCTACACCTTC. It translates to CSVEAGVNYGYTF.

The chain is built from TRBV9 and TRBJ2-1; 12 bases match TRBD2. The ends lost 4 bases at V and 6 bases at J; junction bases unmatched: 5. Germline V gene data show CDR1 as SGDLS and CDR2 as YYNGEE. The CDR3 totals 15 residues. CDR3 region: CASSSTSGRTNEQFF. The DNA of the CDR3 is TGTGCCAGCAGCTCAACTAGCGGGAGGACCAATGAGCAGTTCTTC.

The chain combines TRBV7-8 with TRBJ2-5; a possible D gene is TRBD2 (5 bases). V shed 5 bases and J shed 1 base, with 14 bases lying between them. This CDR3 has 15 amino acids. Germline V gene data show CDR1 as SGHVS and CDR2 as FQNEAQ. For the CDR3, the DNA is TGTGCCAGCAGCACCCGGCGGGCCCCCCAAGAGACCCAGTACTTC. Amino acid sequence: CASSTRRAPQETQYF.

The CDR3 loop is CASNRDQIGGYTF. Here the CDR3 DNA reads TGTGCCAGCAACAGGGACCAAATAGGGGGCTACACCTTC. This sequence joins TRBV2 and TRBJ1-2; tentative D call: TRBD1 (6 bases). Trimming pared 7 bases from V and 8 bases from J, leaving 17 bases between. This CDR3 is built from 13 residues. Per the germline V gene, CDR1 is SNHLY and CDR2 is FYNNEI.

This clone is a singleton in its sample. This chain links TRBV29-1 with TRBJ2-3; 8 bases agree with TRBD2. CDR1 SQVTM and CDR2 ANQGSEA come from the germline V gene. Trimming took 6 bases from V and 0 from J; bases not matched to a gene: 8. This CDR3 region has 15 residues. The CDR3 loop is CSVRGGTRSTDTQYF. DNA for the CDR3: TGCAGCGTCCGTGGTGGGACTAGAAGCACAGATACGCAGTATTTT.

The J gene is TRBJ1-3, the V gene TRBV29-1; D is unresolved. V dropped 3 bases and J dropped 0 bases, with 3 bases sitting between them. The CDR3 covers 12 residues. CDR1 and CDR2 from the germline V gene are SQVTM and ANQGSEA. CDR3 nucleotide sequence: TGCAGCGTTGAGAGCTCTGGAAACACCATATATTTT. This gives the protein CSVESSGNTIYF.

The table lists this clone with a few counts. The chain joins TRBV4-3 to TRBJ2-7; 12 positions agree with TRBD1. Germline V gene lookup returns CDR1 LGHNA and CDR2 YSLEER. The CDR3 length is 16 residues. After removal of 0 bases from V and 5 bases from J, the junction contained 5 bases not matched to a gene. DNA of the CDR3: TGCGCCAGCAGCCAAGATCCGGGACAGGGGGCGGACGAGCAGTACTTC. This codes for CASSQDPGQGADEQYF.

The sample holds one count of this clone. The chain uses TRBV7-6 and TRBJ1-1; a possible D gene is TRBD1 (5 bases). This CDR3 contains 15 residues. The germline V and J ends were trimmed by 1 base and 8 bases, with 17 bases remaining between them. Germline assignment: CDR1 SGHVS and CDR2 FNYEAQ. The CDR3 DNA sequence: TGTGCCAGCAGCTTAGGTGGAGACGGGGGAACAGAAGCTTTCTTT. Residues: CASSLGGDGGTEAFF.

CDR3 DNA sequence: TGTGCCAGCAGCTTGGGGAGTGACCTGACCTCCTACGAGCAGTACTTC. Translation: CASSLGSDLTSYEQYF. The chain combines TRBV5-4 with TRBJ2-7; D is ambiguous. V lost 0 bases to trimming and J lost 0 bases, with 13 bases between them. The CDR3 extends over 16 amino acids. Germline CDR1 SGHNT, CDR2 YYREEE (reference sequence). The complete variable domain, with remaining parts taken from reference TRBV5-4 and TRBJ2-7, reads ETGVTQSPTHLIKTRGQQVTLRCSSQSGHNTVSWYQQALGQGPQFIFQYYREEENGRGNFPPRFSGLQFPNYSSELNVNALELDDSALYLCASSLGSDLTSYEQYFGPGTRLTVT.

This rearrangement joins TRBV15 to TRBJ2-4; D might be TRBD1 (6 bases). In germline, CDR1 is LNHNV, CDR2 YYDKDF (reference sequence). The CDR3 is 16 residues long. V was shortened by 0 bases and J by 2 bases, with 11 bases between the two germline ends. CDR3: CATSRDGGASKNIQYF. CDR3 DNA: TGTGCCACCAGCAGAGATGGGGGCGCTTCCAAAAACATTCAGTACTTC.

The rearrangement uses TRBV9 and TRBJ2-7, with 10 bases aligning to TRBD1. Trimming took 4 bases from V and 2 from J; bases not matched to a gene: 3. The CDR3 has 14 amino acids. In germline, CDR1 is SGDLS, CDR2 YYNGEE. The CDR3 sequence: CASSPTGGAYEQYF. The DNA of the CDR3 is TGTGCCAGCAGCCCGACAGGGGGCGCCTACGAGCAGTACTTC.

The CDR3 sequence: CASSLRQGFDNEQFF. The DNA of the CDR3 is TGTGCCAGCAGCTTAAGACAGGGGTTTGACAATGAGCAGTTCTTC. The rearrangement joins TRBV7-9 to TRBJ2-1, with TRBD1 matching 8 bases. Trimming cost V 2 bases and J 5 bases; bases outside gene matches: 5. Germline assignment: CDR1 SEHNR and CDR2 FQNEAQ (reference sequence). This CDR3 is 15 amino acids long. Drawing the rest from reference TRBV7-9 and TRBJ2-1, the complete variable domain is DTGVSQNPRHKITKRGQNVTFRCDPISEHNRLYWYRQTLGQGPEFLTYFQNEAQLEKSRLLSDRFSAERPKGSFSTLEIQRTEQGDSAMYLCASSLRQGFDNEQFFGPGTRLTVL.

CDR3 loop: CASSTSLAGGGEQYF. The CDR3 DNA reads TGTGCCAGCAGCACGAGCCTAGCGGGAGGAGGCGAGCAGTACTTC. This chain connects TRBV7-2 to TRBJ2-7; 11 nucleotides align to TRBD2. The CDR3 is made up of 15 amino acids. V shed 5 bases and J 6 bases; nucleotides not matched to a gene: 9. Per the germline V gene, CDR1 is SGHTA and CDR2 is FQGNSA.

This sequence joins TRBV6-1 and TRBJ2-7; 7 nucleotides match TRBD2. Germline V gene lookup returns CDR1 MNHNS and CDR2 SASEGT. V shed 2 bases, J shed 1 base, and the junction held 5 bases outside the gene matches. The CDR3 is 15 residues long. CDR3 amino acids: CASSELPSGSYEQYF. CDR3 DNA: TGTGCCAGCAGTGAACTACCTAGCGGTTCCTACGAGCAGTACTTC.

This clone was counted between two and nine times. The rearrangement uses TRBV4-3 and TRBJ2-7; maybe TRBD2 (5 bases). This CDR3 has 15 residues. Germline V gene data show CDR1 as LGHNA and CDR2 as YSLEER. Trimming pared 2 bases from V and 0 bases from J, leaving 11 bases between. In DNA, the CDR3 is TGCGCCAGCAGCCAATATCGGGATGTCTCCTACGAGCAGTACTTC. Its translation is CASSQYRDVSYEQYF.

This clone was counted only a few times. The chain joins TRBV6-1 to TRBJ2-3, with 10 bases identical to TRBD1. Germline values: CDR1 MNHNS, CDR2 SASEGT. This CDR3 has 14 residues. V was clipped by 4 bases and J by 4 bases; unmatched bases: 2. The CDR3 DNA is TGTGCCAGCAGTGCGACAGGGGGCCCAGATACGCAGTATTTT. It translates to CASSATGGPDTQYF.

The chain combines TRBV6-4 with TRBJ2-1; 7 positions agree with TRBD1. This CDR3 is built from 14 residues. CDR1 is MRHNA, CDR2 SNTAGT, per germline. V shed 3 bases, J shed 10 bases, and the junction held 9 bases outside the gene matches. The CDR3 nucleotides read TGTGCCAGCAGTGAGGGGCCCAACAGGGGCGAGCAGTTCTTC. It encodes CASSEGPNRGEQFF.

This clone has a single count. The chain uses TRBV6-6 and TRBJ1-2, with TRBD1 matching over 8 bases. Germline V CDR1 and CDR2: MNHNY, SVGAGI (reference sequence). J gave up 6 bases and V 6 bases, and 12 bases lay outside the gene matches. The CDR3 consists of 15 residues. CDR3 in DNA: TGTGCCAGCAGGGAGAAAGGGTGGACAGGGCATGGCTACACCTTC. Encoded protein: CASREKGWTGHGYTF.

The CDR3 nucleotides read TGCGCCAGCAGTGGAGTGGGGGTCCTCTACGAGCAGTACTTC. This gives the protein CASSGVGVLYEQYF. V is TRBV23-1 and J is TRBJ2-7; D may correspond to TRBD1 or TRBD2 (5 bases each). TRBV23-1 is known as an ORF, though its function is uncertain. This CDR3 has 14 amino acids. The ends were cut back, 5 bases at V and 3 bases at J, with 14 bases in the middle.